Listed below are T cell receptor beta chains from one sample, sequenced in a study of shared clonotypes between healthy human individuals. Libraries were prepared by immunoSEQ multiplex PCR; TCRdb keeps only in-frame clonotypes and omits some of them. The sample has about 580,000 clones; roughly 98% are singletons. Sequencing was performed on naive CD8+ T cells sorted from blood. The receptors shown here come from a man aged 25 to 45 in good health. CDR3s include the opening cysteine and the closing phenylalanine or tryptophan. D genes are given only for firm matches. Rows may omit the clone size; those that give it use once, few, many or a size class.

d_gene | j_gene | v_gene | abundance | CDR3nt | CDR3aa
. | TRBJ2-7 | TRBV11-2 | . | TGTGCCAGCAGCTTAGTAGCGAGTAGCTCCTACGAGCAGTACTTC | CASSLVASSSYEQYF
. | TRBJ1-2 | TRBV14 | once | TGTGCCAGCAGCCAGTACGGACTGACCAACTATGGCTACACCTTC | CASSQYGLTNYGYTF
. | TRBJ2-1 | TRBV11-2 | . | TGTGCCAGCAGCCCACGGGACCAGGTCGGTAGGAATGAGCAGTTCTTC | CASSPRDQVGRNEQFF
TRBD1 | TRBJ1-2 | TRBV28 | once | TGTGCCAGCAGTTCTCCTAACAGGGGGCAATATGGCTACACCTTC | CASSSPNRGQYGYTF
. | TRBJ2-5 | TRBV6-1 | . | TGTGCCAGCAGTGAACGGGGAAAGACCCAGTACTTC | CASSERGKTQYF
TRBD1 | TRBJ1-5 | TRBV6-5 | . | TGTGCCAGCAGTTCGGGACAGGGGGGGTTCAATCAGCCCCAGCATTTT | CASSSGQGGFNQPQHF
. | TRBJ2-1 | TRBV7-3 | . | TGTGCCAGCAGCCCCGGACTGTGGGAGCAGTTCTTC | CASSPGLWEQFF
TRBD1 | TRBJ2-7 | TRBV27 | . | TGTGCCAGCAGCCCCGGACAGGGATCCCCCTACGAGCAGTACTTC | CASSPGQGSPYEQYF
. | TRBJ1-2 | TRBV2 | . | TGTGCCAGCAGTGAACAGGGGTATGAAGGGGATAACTATGGCTACACCTTC | CASSEQGYEGDNYGYTF
. | TRBJ2-5 | TRBV13 | . | TGTGCCAGCAGCTTGCACAGTCAAGAGACCCAGTACTTC | CASSLHSQETQYF
. | TRBJ1-2 | TRBV27 | . | TGTGCCAGCAGCCCATCGGGGGGCTGGTGGGGCTACACCTTC | CASSPSGGWWGYTF
. | TRBJ1-4 | TRBV6-1 | . | TGTGCCAGCAGTCAAGAGAGAATAGCAACTAATGAAAAACTGTTTTTT | CASSQERIATNEKLFF
TRBD1 | TRBJ2-1 | TRBV13 | . | TGTGCCAGCAGCTCCACCGGACGACAGGGGATACAGGGTGAGCAGTTCTTC | CASSSTGRQGIQGEQFF
TRBD2 | TRBJ2-1 | TRBV27 | once | TGTGCCAGCAGCCCGATCGTGACTAGCGGGCCGGACAATGAGCAGTTCTTC | CASSPIVTSGPDNEQFF
TRBD1 | TRBJ1-1 | TRBV4-1 | . | TGCGCCAGCAGCACGCGACAGGGTCACACTGAAGCTTTCTTT | CASSTRQGHTEAFF
. | TRBJ2-1 | TRBV29-1 | . | TGCAGCGTACGGTCGGGTAGGGCCCGAGGGAACGATGAGCAGTTCTTC | CSVRSGRARGNDEQFF
. | TRBJ2-7 | TRBV30 | . | TGTGCCTGGAGTGTACATAAGGGTCAAGGTACCAACTTTGGGGAGCAGTACTTC | CAWSVHKGQGTNFGEQYF
. | TRBJ1-2 | TRBV29-1 | . | TGCAGCGCCTGGGTAGGGTCGTTAGAGGGCTACACCTTC | CSAWVGSLEGYTF
. | TRBJ2-7 | TRBV6-6 | . | TGTGCCAGCAGTTACCTCGCCACCTACTACGAGCAGTACTTC | CASSYLATYYEQYF
TRBD1 | TRBJ2-1 | TRBV9 | . | TGTGCCAGCAGCCCCCATCCGGGACAGGGGGACGGAAGGTACAATGAGCAGTTCTTC | CASSPHPGQGDGRYNEQFF
. | TRBJ2-1 | TRBV18 | . | TGTGCCAGCTCACCACCGTGGGGGGACTGGCAGTTGGGTGAGCAGTTCTTC | CASSPPWGDWQLGEQFF
. | TRBJ2-2 | TRBV29-1 | . | TGCAGCGTTGTTCTAACGGGCCACACCGGGGAGCTGTTTTTT | CSVVLTGHTGELFF
. | TRBJ2-1 | TRBV29-1 | . | TGCAGCGTTGAGAGCCTCAATGAGCAGTTCTTC | CSVESLNEQFF
. | TRBJ2-3 | TRBV29-1 | . | TGCAGCGTTTGTGGGCAGGTGTCCACAGATACGCAGTATTTT | CSVCGQVSTDTQYF
. | TRBJ1-1 | TRBV5-4 | . | TGTGCCAGCAGCCCAGGAGGGACTGAAGCTTTCTTT | CASSPGGTEAFF
. | TRBJ2-5 | TRBV29-1 | . | TGCAGCGTTGTGGACCTCGAGTATACCCAGTACTTC | CSVVDLEYTQYF
. | TRBJ1-5 | TRBV6-5 | . | TGTGCCAGCAGTTACTCGATGGGGAATCAGCCCCAGCATTTT | CASSYSMGNQPQHF
TRBD2 | TRBJ2-1 | TRBV27 | once | TGTGCCAGCAGAAGGACTAGCGGAGGGAGTAACAATGAGCAGTTCTTC | CASRRTSGGSNNEQFF
. | TRBJ2-7 | TRBV30 | . | TGTGCCTGGGAGGAGGGTTTGGGATACGAGCAGTACTTC | CAWEEGLGYEQYF
TRBD1 | TRBJ2-7 | TRBV7-8 | . | TGTGCCAGCAGCTTAGTAGGGACAGGGATGTACGAGCAGTACTTC | CASSLVGTGMYEQYF
TRBD1 | TRBJ1-2 | TRBV4-3 | . | TGCGCCAGCAGCCAAACGTGGACAGGATTGAACTATGGCTACACCTTC | CASSQTWTGLNYGYTF
TRBD2 | TRBJ2-7 | TRBV4-1 | . | TGCGCCAGCAGCCAAGATAGGGGCGGGAGGTACGAGCAGTACTTC | CASSQDRGGRYEQYF
. | TRBJ2-2 | TRBV13 | . | TGTGCCAGCAGCTTATCAGGCGGGACGAACACCGGGGAGCTGTTTTTT | CASSLSGGTNTGELFF
. | TRBJ1-1 | TRBV5-6 | . | TGTGCCAGCAGCCTGGCGGGGGGCCCCATGAACACTGAAGCTTTCTTT | CASSLAGGPMNTEAFF
. | TRBJ2-1 | TRBV7-2 | . | TGTGCCAGCAGCTTAGCGGGAGATTCTGGCTATGAGCAGTTCTTC | CASSLAGDSGYEQFF
TRBD1 | TRBJ2-1 | TRBV28 | . | TGTGCCAGCCTACGACGCCAAGGGGGCTCAATATATGAGCAGTTCTTC | CASLRRQGGSIYEQFF
. | TRBJ2-7 | TRBV7-8 | . | TGTGCCAGCAGCTTAGGATCTAGAACCCACGAGCAGTACTTC | CASSLGSRTHEQYF
TRBD2 | TRBJ2-1 | TRBV2 | . | TGTGCCAGCAGTGAATTGGGACTAGCGCTTAGGTTTGGTGAGCAGTTCTTC | CASSELGLALRFGEQFF
. | TRBJ2-1 | TRBV9 | . | TGTGCCAGCAGCGCCCCAGGGAGGACTCTCTACAATGAGCAGTTCTTC | CASSAPGRTLYNEQFF
TRBD2 | TRBJ2-1 | TRBV14 | once | TGTGCCAGCAGCCAAGGTCGGACTAGCGGGAGGGCTTCCTACAATGAGCAGTTCTTC | CASSQGRTSGRASYNEQFF
. | TRBJ2-1 | TRBV29-1 | . | TGCAGCGTTGAAGGTGTGGGCTCCTACAATGAGCAGTTCTTC | CSVEGVGSYNEQFF
. | TRBJ2-3 | TRBV7-9 | . | TGTGCCAGCAGCTTTTCGCGGGATCTACTCACAGATACGCAGTATTTT | CASSFSRDLLTDTQYF
TRBD2 | TRBJ2-7 | TRBV19 | . | TGTGCCAGTAGCCTAGCGGGGAGCTCCTACGAGCAGTACTTC | CASSLAGSSYEQYF
. | TRBJ2-3 | TRBV29-1 | . | TGCAGCGCTCCGACGGAAAGCACAGATACGCAGTATTTT | CSAPTESTDTQYF
. | TRBJ2-1 | TRBV9 | . | TGTGCCAGCAGCGAACCAGGCAATGAGCAGTTCTTC | CASSEPGNEQFF
TRBD2 | TRBJ2-1 | TRBV10-1 | . | TGCGCCAGCAGTGAGACGGGCCAGAAGACTAGCGGGTACAATGAGCAGTTCTTC | CASSETGQKTSGYNEQFF
TRBD1 | TRBJ2-2 | TRBV7-7 | once | TGTCTTGTGGACAGGGGGTCCGGGGAGCTGTTTTTT | CLVDRGSGELFF
. | TRBJ2-2 | TRBV18 | . | TGTGCCAGCTCACCTGCTCAATACCGACGCGGGGAGCTGTTTTTT | CASSPAQYRRGELFF
. | TRBJ1-1 | TRBV6-5 | . | TGTGCCAGCACCGGCGGGGGAAACACTGAAGCTTTCTTT | CASTGGGNTEAFF
TRBD1 | TRBJ1-2 | TRBV6-5 | . | TGTGCCAGCAGACTTGACAGGGGGCATTTTGGCTACACCTTC | CASRLDRGHFGYTF
. | TRBJ2-1 | TRBV6-5 | . | TGTGCCAGCAGTTACGGGCCCTACAATGAGCAGTTCTTC | CASSYGPYNEQFF
. | TRBJ2-7 | TRBV27 | . | TGTGCCAGCAGAAGATCCTACGAGCAGTACTTC | CASRRSYEQYF
. | TRBJ2-5 | TRBV6-5 | . | TGTGCCAGCAGTTACCCGACACAAGAGACCCAGTACTTC | CASSYPTQETQYF
. | TRBJ2-1 | TRBV11-3 | . | TGTGCCAGCAGCGTTGGGCGGGGACACAATGAGCAGTTCTTC | CASSVGRGHNEQFF